This T cell receptor beta chain was observed in a study of blood T cell repertoires in COVID-19. Overall study: Samples representing acute and convalescent COVID-19 were sourced from the United States, Italy and Spain.

Source study methods: Reference gene primer amplification in the assay estimated nucleated cell counts. Data came from immunoSEQ multiplex PCR; TCRdb stores just in-frame clones and leaves some out. V, J and clone size were drawn from that table, and D and trimming were deduced from the DNA. The sample yields approximately 250,000 clones, approximately 82% seen once. Germline V gene data show CDR1 as SGHDN and CDR2 as FVKESK. V gave up 4 bases and J gave up 0 bases; unmatched junction bases: 6. The CDR3 has 15 amino acids. Ages ranged from about 18 to 89 years, with residence in more than 20 US areas.

The receptor's source is a man between 35 and 55 years old who had recovered from COVID-19. The chain recombines TRBV14 with TRBJ2-7; 7 nucleotides match TRBD1. Sequencing was performed on PBMCs or T cells enriched from blood (not recorded which). CDR3 coding DNA: TGTGCCAGCAGCCGCGACAGGGTGGCCTCCTACGAGCAGTACTTC. It yields the protein CASSRDRVASYEQYF.